This is a list of T cell receptor beta chains from one sample in a study of cytomegalovirus exposure and HLA in healthy donors. Here immunoSEQ multiplex PCR was the method, and the copy in TCRdb shows in-frame clones only, minus some. The sample comprises some 150,000 clones, roughly 82% of which are singletons, and approximately 3.6% rests with the top ten. Material: PBMCs. The receptors stem from a male donor in good health and CMV-seronegative. CDR3s leave out the opening cysteine and the closing phenylalanine or tryptophan. Clone size is shown for a subset of rows, as once, few, many or a class of expanded clone.

TRBV6-5	TRBJ1-1	.	ASSLTGTRGAF
TRBV10-1	TRBJ2-7	.	ASSVRVESYEQY
TRBV7-2	TRBJ2-7	.	ASSLPPRAYEQY
TRBV6-6	TRBJ2-3	.	ASGPRLAGLDTQY
TRBV5-1	TRBJ1-1	.	ASSLVVTRNTEAF
TRBV7-9	TRBJ2-7	.	ASSLGVPGQQY
TRBV6-5	TRBJ1-6	.	ASSYETGPGSPLH
TRBV6-6	TRBJ2-6	once	ASSYARDGANVLT
TRBV7-6	TRBJ2-1	.	ASSSRSGALYNEQF
TRBV6-5	TRBJ1-1	few	ASSGDRGNTEAF
TRBV7-9	TRBJ1-2	.	ASSRTGAGGGYT
TRBV13	TRBJ1-1	.	ASSLGLIGQVNTEAF
TRBV7-2	TRBJ2-7	.	ASRPRATGMDEQY
TRBV28	TRBJ2-3	.	ASSSGTDSTDTQY
TRBV19	TRBJ2-1	few	ASSIRSSNNEQF
TRBV5-1	TRBJ1-2	.	ASSLAPANYGYT
TRBV9	TRBJ1-2	.	ASSYRGQGYGYT
TRBV4-1	TRBJ2-7	.	ASSPGRAGGYEQY
TRBV6-5	TRBJ2-1	.	ASNYNGGLNNEQF
TRBV5-1	TRBJ1-3	.	ASRPGAGHGNTIY
TRBV19	TRBJ1-6	.	ASDFGQSNSPLH
TRBV30	TRBJ2-1	.	AGSSGKMDNEQF
TRBV6-6	TRBJ1-1	.	ASRTGPMNTEAF
TRBV19	TRBJ2-7	.	ASSIHRTDRYEQY
TRBV6-5	TRBJ1-5	.	ASRQDYSNQPQH
TRBV9	TRBJ1-2	.	ASSVASGPTNYGYT